What follows are 15 T cell receptor beta chains derived from one specimen sequenced in a study of OX40 agonist ivuxolimab in advanced cancers. TCRdb's table, derived via immunoSEQ multiplex PCR, lists solely in-frame clones and lacks some. Among approximately 60,000 clones listed, 80% to 90% were seen once. Specimen: CD4+ or CD8+ T cells sorted from blood, collected in a trial of the OX40 agonist ivuxolimab. The receptors derive from an adult with an advanced solid tumor such as melanoma, head and neck, liver or kidney cancer.

V gene TRBV7-9 combines with J gene TRBJ2-7, with D possibly matching TRBD1 (5 bases). The CDR3 is made up of 12 amino acids. Germline V gene data show CDR1 as SEHNR and CDR2 as FQNEAQ (reference sequence). Trimming left V 6 bases short and J 6 bases short, with 12 bases between. The CDR3 coding sequence is TGTGCCAGCAGATCAGGGTCGGCCGAGCAGTACTTC. This codes for CASRSGSAEQYF.

This chain joins TRBV4-3 and TRBJ1-4; D uncertain. Germline V gene sequence: CDR1 LGHNA, CDR2 YSLEER. V lost 0 bases and J 0 bases, leaving 11 bases between the germline ends. The CDR3 loop spans 17 amino acids. The CDR3 loop reads CASSQEPHSTTNEKLFF. The CDR3 bases are TGCGCCAGCAGCCAAGAACCTCACTCAACAACTAATGAAAAACTGTTTTTT.

The J gene is TRBJ1-5, the V gene TRBV7-2; D uncertain. The germline V gene encodes CDR1 SGHTA and CDR2 FQGNSA. This CDR3 is 15 amino acids long. Trimming shortened V by 4 bases and J by 0 bases, and 10 bases separated the two germline ends. This chain's CDR3 is CASSYTEYSNQPQHF. The CDR3 nucleotides read TGTGCCAGCAGCTATACGGAATATAGCAATCAGCCCCAGCATTTT. Looking up the rest from reference TRBV7-2 and TRBJ1-5 gives the full variable domain: GAGVSQSPSNKVTEKGKDVELRCDPISGHTALYWYRQSLGQGLEFLIYFQGNSAPDKSGLPSDRFSAERTGGSVSTLTIQRTQQEDSAVYLCASSYTEYSNQPQHFGDGTRLSIL.

J is TRBJ1-3 and V is TRBV5-6, with D possibly TRBD1 on 6 matching bases. This CDR3 contains 16 residues. The V gene lost 0 bases and the J gene lost 4 bases, with 14 bases spanning the gap. Looked up from germline, CDR1 is SGHDT and CDR2 is YYEEEE. The CDR3 sequence is CASSLDLGRGGNTIYF. The CDR3 DNA is TGTGCCAGCAGCTTGGATTTGGGCAGGGGAGGAAACACCATATATTTT.

The CDR3 coding sequence is TGCGCCAGCAGGACCGGGACAGGGTCCTTGACCCAGTACTTC. It encodes CASRTGTGSLTQYF. The chain uses TRBV5-1 and TRBJ2-5; 9 bases are shared with TRBD1. This CDR3 spans 14 amino acids. The V gene's germline CDR1 is SGHRS and CDR2 YFSETQ. Trimming removed 5 bases from V and 7 bases from J; junction bases left unmatched: 9.

The chain couples TRBV5-8 to TRBJ1-6; 8 bases are a match to TRBD1. Looked up from germline, CDR1 is SGHTS and CDR2 is YDEGEE. The CDR3 consists of 13 residues. V lost 4 bases to trimming and J lost 9 bases; unmatched junction nucleotides: 3. The CDR3 DNA reads as TGTGCCAGCAGCCTTACAGGGGGTTCACCCCTCCACTTT. It is translated as CASSLTGGSPLHF.

The chain carries TRBV30 and TRBJ2-3; D tentatively reads TRBD1 or TRBD2 (5 bases each). This CDR3 has 13 residues. V gave up 1 base and J gave up 0 bases, with 5 bases separating them. In germline, CDR1 is GTSNPN, CDR2 SVGIG (reference sequence). CDR3 sequence (DNA): TGTGCCTGGAGTGGGGGGAGCACAGATACGCAGTATTTT. It specifies CAWSGGSTDTQYF. The variable domain in full, completed from reference TRBV30 and TRBJ2-3, reads SQTIHQWPATLVQPVGSPLSLECTVEGTSNPNLYWYRQAAGRGLQLLFYSVGIGQISSEVPQNLSASRPQDRQFILSSKKLLLSDSGFYLCAWSGGSTDTQYFGPGTRLTVL.

This clone was seen a few times. This rearrangement joins TRBV19 to TRBJ1-2, with 8 bases that match TRBD1. The V gene's germline CDR1 is LNHDA and CDR2 SQIVND (reference sequence). V was pared by 6 bases and J by 6 bases, with 9 bases of the junction left unmatched. There are 14 residues in the CDR3. The CDR3 reads CASRARGRLNGYTF. In DNA form, the CDR3 reads TGTGCCAGTAGGGCCAGGGGGCGCCTGAATGGCTACACCTTC.

The chain combines TRBV27 with TRBJ2-3; 13 nucleotides align to TRBD2. CDR3 length: 17 residues. Germline loops: CDR1 MNHEY, CDR2 SMNVEV (reference sequence). V dropped 2 bases and J dropped 4; count of bases not matched to a gene: 6. CDR3 in amino acids: CASSLLTSGGASDTQYF. The CDR3 bases are TGTGCCAGCAGTTTACTTACTAGCGGGGGGGCCTCAGATACGCAGTATTTT.

This clone was recorded a few times. V gene TRBV27 combines with J gene TRBJ2-7; the D gene is possibly TRBD2 (5 bases). CDR3 size: 13 residues. Trimming left V 4 bases short and J 6 bases short, with 13 bases between. Germline CDR1 MNHEY, CDR2 SMNVEV (reference sequence). The CDR3 sequence: CASSWTLAGEQYF. Here the CDR3 DNA reads TGTGCCAGCAGTTGGACCCTTGCGGGCGAGCAGTACTTC.

This sequence joins TRBV2 and TRBJ1-2; tentatively, D is TRBD1 (6 bases). Germline V gives CDR1 SNHLY, CDR2 FYNNEI. The ends were cut back, 4 bases at V and 5 bases at J, with 17 bases in the middle. The CDR3 totals 15 residues. Here the CDR3 reads CASSANRVGSYGYTF. CDR3 nucleotide sequence: TGTGCCAGCAGTGCGAACAGGGTAGGGAGTTATGGCTACACCTTC. The whole variable domain, remainder taken from reference TRBV2 and TRBJ1-2, is EPEVTQTPSHQVTQMGQEVILRCVPISNHLYFYWYRQILGQKVEFLVSFYNNEISEKSEIFDDQFSVERPDGSNFTLKIRSTKLEDSAMYFCASSANRVGSYGYTFGSGTRLTVV.

On this clone itself: This clone may be a read error of a much larger clone one base away. This specimen includes other DNA sequences encoding the same CDR3. CDR3 sequence (DNA): TGTGCCAGCAGTGGAAGCTCCTATAATTCACCCCTCCACTTT. This gives the protein CASSGSSYNSPLHF. V gene TRBV28 combines with J gene TRBJ1-6; D is unresolved. Germline V CDR1 and CDR2: MDHEN, SYDVKM. This CDR3 has 14 amino acids. Trimming shortened V by 5 bases and J by 0 bases, and 5 bases separated the two germline ends.

This clone has only one observation. The chain links TRBV11-2 to TRBJ1-2, with D tentatively TRBD1 (6 bases). The CDR3 length is 16 residues. V lost 0 bases and J 7 bases, leaving 18 bases between the germline ends. Germline V lookup: CDR1 SGHAT, CDR2 FQNNGV. This CDR3 reads CASSLDPVRGEVGYTF. The CDR3 DNA follows: TGTGCCAGCAGCTTAGATCCGGTCAGGGGAGAGGTTGGCTACACCTTC. Using reference TRBV11-2 and TRBJ1-2 for the parts outside the CDR3, the full variable domain is EAGVAQSPRYKIIEKRQSVAFWCNPISGHATLYWYQQILGQGPKLLIQFQNNGVVDDSQLPKDRFSAERLKGVDSTLKIQPAKLEDSAVYLCASSLDPVRGEVGYTFGSGTRLTVV.

V gene TRBV19 combines with J gene TRBJ1-1; no clear D. V lost 5 bases and J 5 bases, leaving 12 bases between the germline ends. The CDR3 spans 13 residues. The germline V gene encodes CDR1 LNHDA and CDR2 SQIVND (reference sequence). In DNA, the CDR3 is TGTGCCAGTAGTTCCCGCCCCGGGACTGAAGCTTTCTTT. It yields the protein CASSSRPGTEAFF.

J is TRBJ1-1 and V is TRBV11-2, with 9 bases fitting TRBD1. Germline CDR1 and CDR2: SGHAT and FQNNGV. V dropped 5 bases and J dropped 4; count of bases not matched to a gene: 5. The CDR3 spans 14 residues. The chain's CDR3 is CASSVQGAGTEAFF. DNA of the CDR3: TGTGCCAGCAGCGTACAGGGGGCGGGCACTGAAGCTTTCTTT. Looking up the rest from reference TRBV11-2 and TRBJ1-1 gives the full variable domain: EAGVAQSPRYKIIEKRQSVAFWCNPISGHATLYWYQQILGQGPKLLIQFQNNGVVDDSQLPKDRFSAERLKGVDSTLKIQPAKLEDSAVYLCASSVQGAGTEAFFGQGTRLTVV.